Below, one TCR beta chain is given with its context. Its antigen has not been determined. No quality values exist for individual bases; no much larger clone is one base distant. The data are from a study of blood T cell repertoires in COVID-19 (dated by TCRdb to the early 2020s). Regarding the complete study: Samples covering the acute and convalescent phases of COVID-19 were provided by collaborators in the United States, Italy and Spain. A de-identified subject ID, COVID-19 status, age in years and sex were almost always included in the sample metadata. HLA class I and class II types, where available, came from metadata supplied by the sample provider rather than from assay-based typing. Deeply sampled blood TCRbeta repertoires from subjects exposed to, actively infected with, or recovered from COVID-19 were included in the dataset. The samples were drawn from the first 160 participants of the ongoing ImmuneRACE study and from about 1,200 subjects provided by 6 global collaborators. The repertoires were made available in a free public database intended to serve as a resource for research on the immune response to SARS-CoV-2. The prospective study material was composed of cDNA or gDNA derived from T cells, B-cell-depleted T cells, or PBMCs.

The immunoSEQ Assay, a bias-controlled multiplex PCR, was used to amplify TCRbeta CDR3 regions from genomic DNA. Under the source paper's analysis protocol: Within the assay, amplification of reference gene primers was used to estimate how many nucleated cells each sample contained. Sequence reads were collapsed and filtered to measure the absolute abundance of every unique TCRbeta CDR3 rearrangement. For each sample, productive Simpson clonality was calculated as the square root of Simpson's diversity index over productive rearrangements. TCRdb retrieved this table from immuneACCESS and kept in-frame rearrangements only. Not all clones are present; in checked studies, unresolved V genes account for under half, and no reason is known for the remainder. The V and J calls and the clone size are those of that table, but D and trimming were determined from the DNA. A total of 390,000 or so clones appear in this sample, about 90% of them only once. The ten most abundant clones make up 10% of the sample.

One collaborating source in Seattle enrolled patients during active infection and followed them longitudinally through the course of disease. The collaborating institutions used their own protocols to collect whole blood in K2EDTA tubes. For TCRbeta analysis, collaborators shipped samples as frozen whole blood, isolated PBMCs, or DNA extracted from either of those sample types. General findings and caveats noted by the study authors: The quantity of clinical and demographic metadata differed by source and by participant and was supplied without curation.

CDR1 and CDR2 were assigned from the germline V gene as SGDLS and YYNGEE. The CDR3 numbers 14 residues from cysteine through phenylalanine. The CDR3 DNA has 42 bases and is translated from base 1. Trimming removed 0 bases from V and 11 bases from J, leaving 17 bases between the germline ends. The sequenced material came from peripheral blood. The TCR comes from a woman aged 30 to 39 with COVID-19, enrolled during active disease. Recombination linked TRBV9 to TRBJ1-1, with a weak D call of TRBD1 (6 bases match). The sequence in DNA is TGTGCCAGCAGCGTAGATCGTGACCTTGGGGGCGCTTTCTTT. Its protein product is CASSVDRDLGGAFF.